A selection of T cell receptor beta chains follows, all from one sample in a study of OX40 agonist ivuxolimab in advanced cancers. Repertoires were generated with immunoSEQ multiplex PCR, while TCRdb's copy carries only in-frame clones and drops some. Of about 62,000 clones in the sample, around 79% are singletons; the top ten hold approximately 11%. Sample: CD4+ or CD8+ T cells sorted from blood, taken in a trial of the OX40 agonist ivuxolimab. The receptor set was obtained from an adult with an advanced solid tumor such as melanoma, head and neck, liver or kidney cancer. Both conserved end residues are part of each CDR3. A D gene is named only where the DNA matches it firmly. The size of a clone is reported for some rows only, either as once, few or many, or as a class for expanded clones.

. | TRBJ1-4 | TRBV11-1 | . | TGTGCCAGCAGCTTATCGCCGGCGAGTGCAGAACTGTTTTTT | CASSLSPASAELFF
. | TRBJ2-7 | TRBV19 | . | TGTGCCAGTAGTGGGACCGGGGACTACGAGCAGTACTTC | CASSGTGDYEQYF
. | TRBJ1-2 | TRBV4-3 | TRBD1 | TGCGCCAGCAGCCAAGGGGGGACAGGGTTTCTCCAACCCTATGGCTACACCTTC | CASSQGGTGFLQPYGYTF
once | TRBJ2-2 | TRBV29-1 | TRBD1 | TGCAGCGTCGGACAGGGTGCCGGGGAGCTGTTTTTT | CSVGQGAGELFF
once | TRBJ2-2 | TRBV28 | TRBD2 | TGTGCCAGCAGTTTAGGACTAGGCGTTACCGGGGAGCTGTTTTTT | CASSLGLGVTGELFF
. | TRBJ2-1 | TRBV7-2 | . | TGTGCCAGCAGCTTAGTGGCGGGGGCATACAATGAGCAGTTCTTC | CASSLVAGAYNEQFF
. | TRBJ1-3 | TRBV9 | . | TGTGCCAGCAGCCCCAGCTCTGGAAACACCATATATTTT | CASSPSSGNTIYF
. | TRBJ1-1 | TRBV6-5 | . | TGTGCCAGCAGTTACTCGAGCCCCGTGAACACTGAAGCTTTCTTT | CASSYSSPVNTEAFF
. | TRBJ1-1 | TRBV29-1 | . | TGCAGCGTTGGTGCCTACGGCACTGAAGCTTTCTTT | CSVGAYGTEAFF
. | TRBJ1-2 | TRBV9 | . | TGTGCCAGCAGCGTAGCAGGGGCGAGCTACACCTTC | CASSVAGASYTF
. | TRBJ1-2 | TRBV7-3 | . | TGTGCCAGCAGCTTAACAGGGAGTGTCGGCTACACCTTC | CASSLTGSVGYTF
. | TRBJ2-7 | TRBV6-5 | . | TGTGCCAGCAGCCGCAGGGGGGGCGCGATCTACGAGCAGTACTTC | CASSRRGGAIYEQYF
. | TRBJ2-2 | TRBV7-2 | TRBD1 | TGTGCCAGCAGTTACAAGGGACAGCGACCGAACACCGGGGAGCTGTTTTTT | CASSYKGQRPNTGELFF
. | TRBJ1-3 | TRBV28 | . | TGTGCCAGCAGGGAGTTTGGAAACACCATATATTTT | CASREFGNTIYF
. | TRBJ1-2 | TRBV19 | . | TGTGCCAGTAGTATAGCTGACACCAATGGCTACACCTTC | CASSIADTNGYTF